The table lists the clone carrying this T cell receptor beta chain with a few counts. These data come from a study of identical twins. Each CDR3 protein gets one entry after TCRdb re-called the 5' RACE reads with MiXCR. In the table there are about 530,000 distinct CDR3 sequences, about 15% of which are singletons. This CDR3 has 15 amino acids. Trimming cost V 4 bases and J 2 bases, with 14 bases left between them. CDR1 MNHEY and CDR2 SVGAGI come from the germline V gene. This sample also belongs to another study, concerning yellow fever vaccine responses in identical twins.

The sequence derives from a woman aged 18-29 years in good health. The chain links TRBV6-5 to TRBJ1-2, with a weak D call TRBD1 (5 bases). Sequencing used CD4+ T cells sorted from blood. The CDR3 DNA sequence: TGTGCCAGCAGTTGGGGACCGACCCTGAACTATGGCTACACCTTC. Its translation is CASSWGPTLNYGYTF.